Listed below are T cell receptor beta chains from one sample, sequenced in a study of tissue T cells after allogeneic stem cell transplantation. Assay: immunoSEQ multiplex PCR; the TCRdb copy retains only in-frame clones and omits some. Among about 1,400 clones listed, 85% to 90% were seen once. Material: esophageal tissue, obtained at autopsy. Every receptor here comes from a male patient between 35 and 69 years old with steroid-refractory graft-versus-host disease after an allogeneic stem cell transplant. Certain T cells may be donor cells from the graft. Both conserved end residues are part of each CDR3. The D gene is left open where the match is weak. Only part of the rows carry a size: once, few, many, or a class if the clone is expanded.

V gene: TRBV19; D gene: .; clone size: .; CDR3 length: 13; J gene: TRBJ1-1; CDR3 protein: CASNTWTFPEAFF; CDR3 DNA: TGTGCCAGTAACACCTGGACATTCCCTGAAGCTTTCTTT
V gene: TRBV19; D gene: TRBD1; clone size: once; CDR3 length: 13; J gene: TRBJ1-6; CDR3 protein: CASSGQVNSPLHF; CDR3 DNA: TGTGCCAGTTCAGGACAGGTTAATTCACCCCTCCACTTT
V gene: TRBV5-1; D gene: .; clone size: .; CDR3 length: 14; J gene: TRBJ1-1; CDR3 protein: CASSLGTLGPEAFF; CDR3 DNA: TGCGCCAGCAGCCTGGGGACCCTGGGACCTGAAGCTTTCTTT
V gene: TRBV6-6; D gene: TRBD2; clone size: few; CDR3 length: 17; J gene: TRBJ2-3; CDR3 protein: CASRPQPSGGSTDTQYF; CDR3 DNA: TGTGCCAGCCGTCCCCAGCCTAGCGGGGGTAGCACAGATACGCAGTATTTT
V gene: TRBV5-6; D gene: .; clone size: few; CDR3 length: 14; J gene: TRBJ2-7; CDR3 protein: CASDLGGDFYEQYF; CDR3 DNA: TGTGCCAGCGACCTGGGGGGAGATTTCTACGAGCAGTACTTC
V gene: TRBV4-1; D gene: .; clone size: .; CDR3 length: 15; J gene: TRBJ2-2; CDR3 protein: CASSLGGDYTGELFF; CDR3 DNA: TGCGCCAGCAGCCTCGGGGGAGATTACACCGGGGAGCTGTTTTTT
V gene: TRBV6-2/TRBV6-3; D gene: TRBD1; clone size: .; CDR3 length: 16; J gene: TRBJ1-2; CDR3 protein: CASSLGGQETFYGYTF; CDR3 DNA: TGTGCCAGCAGTTTGGGTGGACAGGAGACTTTCTATGGCTACACCTTC
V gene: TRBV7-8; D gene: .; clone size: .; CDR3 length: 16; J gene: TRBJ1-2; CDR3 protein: CASRPGLLPPNYGYTF; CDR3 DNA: TGTGCCAGCAGGCCGGGACTACTACCCCCTAACTATGGCTACACCTTC
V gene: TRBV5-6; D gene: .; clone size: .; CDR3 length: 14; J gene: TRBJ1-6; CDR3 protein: CASSLGIANSPLHF; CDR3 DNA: TGTGCCAGCAGCTTGGGGATCGCAAATTCACCCCTCCACTTT
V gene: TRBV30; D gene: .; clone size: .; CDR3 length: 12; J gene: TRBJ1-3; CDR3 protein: CAWSVSGNTIYF; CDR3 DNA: TGTGCCTGGAGTGTCTCGGGGAACACCATATATTTT